The rows below give T cell receptor beta chains drawn from one sample of a study of shared clonotypes between healthy human individuals. TCRdb keeps only in-frame clones here, not all; method: immunoSEQ multiplex PCR. This table has over a million clones, around 74% appearing once. Sequencing used memory CD4+ T cells sorted from blood. The receptors were gathered from a man between 18 and 35 years old in good health. CDR3s include the opening cysteine and the closing phenylalanine or tryptophan. Each record gives: clone size, D gene, V gene, J gene, CDR3 length, CDR3 protein, CDR3 DNA. The D gene is left open where the match is weak. The size entry is marked missing in some rows and otherwise reads once, few, many or a size class.

clone size: -; D gene: TRBD1; V gene: TRBV19; J gene: TRBJ1-2; CDR3 length: 13; CDR3 protein: CASAPGQGAGYTF; CDR3 DNA: TGTGCCAGCGCCCCGGGACAGGGTGCGGGCTACACCTTC
clone size: -; D gene: -; V gene: TRBV10-3; J gene: TRBJ2-2; CDR3 length: 14; CDR3 protein: CAISGQQNTGELFF; CDR3 DNA: TGTGCCATCAGTGGACAGCAAAACACCGGGGAGCTGTTTTTT
clone size: few; D gene: -; V gene: TRBV10-3; J gene: TRBJ1-2; CDR3 length: 14; CDR3 protein: CAISESGGRGGYTF; CDR3 DNA: TGTGCCATCAGTGAGTCGGGGGGCCGGGGTGGCTACACCTTC
clone size: -; D gene: -; V gene: TRBV7-9; J gene: TRBJ1-2; CDR3 length: 15; CDR3 protein: CASSFATLANYGYTF; CDR3 DNA: TGTGCCAGCAGCTTCGCGACGCTAGCTAACTATGGCTACACCTTC
clone size: -; D gene: -; V gene: TRBV2; J gene: TRBJ1-5; CDR3 length: 15; CDR3 protein: CASKALGQSNQPQHF; CDR3 DNA: TGTGCCAGCAAGGCCTTGGGACAAAGCAATCAGCCCCAGCATTTT
clone size: -; D gene: TRBD1; V gene: TRBV30; J gene: TRBJ2-7; CDR3 length: 15; CDR3 protein: CAWSGQGSASYEQYF; CDR3 DNA: TGTGCCTGGAGTGGACAGGGGAGCGCCTCCTACGAGCAGTACTTC
clone size: -; D gene: -; V gene: TRBV5-5; J gene: TRBJ2-1; CDR3 length: 18; CDR3 protein: CASSLFLPGQKPRHEQFF; CDR3 DNA: TGTGCCAGCAGCTTGTTCCTCCCAGGGCAAAAGCCCCGCCATGAGCAGTTCTTC
clone size: few; D gene: -; V gene: TRBV7-2; J gene: TRBJ2-7; CDR3 length: 14; CDR3 protein: CASSQGGSSYEQYF; CDR3 DNA: TGTGCCAGCAGCCAGGGGGGGAGCTCCTACGAGCAGTACTTC
clone size: -; D gene: -; V gene: TRBV30; J gene: TRBJ2-5; CDR3 length: 14; CDR3 protein: CAWQRLRREETQYF; CDR3 DNA: TGTGCCTGGCAAAGACTGCGGAGGGAAGAGACCCAGTACTTC
clone size: -; D gene: TRBD1; V gene: TRBV10-2; J gene: TRBJ2-2; CDR3 length: 14; CDR3 protein: CASSGTGGTGELFF; CDR3 DNA: TGCGCCAGCAGTGGGACAGGGGGAACCGGGGAGCTGTTTTTT
clone size: once; D gene: -; V gene: TRBV30; J gene: TRBJ1-5; CDR3 length: 15; CDR3 protein: CAWATVGVGNQPQHF; CDR3 DNA: TGTGCCTGGGCGACAGTGGGAGTCGGAAATCAGCCCCAGCATTTT
clone size: -; D gene: TRBD1; V gene: TRBV5-1; J gene: TRBJ2-5; CDR3 length: 14; CDR3 protein: CASSLGTGVETQYF; CDR3 DNA: TGCGCCAGCAGCTTAGGGACAGGGGTAGAGACCCAGTACTTC
clone size: once; D gene: -; V gene: TRBV19; J gene: TRBJ2-2; CDR3 length: 13; CDR3 protein: CASTQGGVGELFF; CDR3 DNA: TGTGCCAGTACGCAGGGCGGCGTCGGGGAGCTGTTTTTT
clone size: -; D gene: TRBD1; V gene: TRBV19; J gene: TRBJ1-2; CDR3 length: 15; CDR3 protein: CASSPGTGSLYGYTF; CDR3 DNA: TGTGCCAGTAGTCCCGGGACAGGGTCCCTCTATGGCTACACCTTC
clone size: -; D gene: TRBD1; V gene: TRBV30; J gene: TRBJ1-5; CDR3 length: 17; CDR3 protein: CAWSVPETGVTNQPQHF; CDR3 DNA: TGTGCCTGGAGTGTACCCGAGACAGGGGTTACCAATCAGCCCCAGCATTTT
clone size: -; D gene: -; V gene: TRBV7-9; J gene: TRBJ2-7; CDR3 length: 14; CDR3 protein: CASSPKSRAYEQYF; CDR3 DNA: TGTGCCAGCAGTCCCAAGTCCAGGGCGTACGAGCAGTACTTC
clone size: -; D gene: TRBD2; V gene: TRBV4-1; J gene: TRBJ2-2; CDR3 length: 14; CDR3 protein: CASSLAGGTGELFF; CDR3 DNA: TGCGCCAGCAGCCTAGCGGGAGGGACCGGGGAGCTGTTTTTT
clone size: few; D gene: -; V gene: TRBV25-1; J gene: TRBJ2-6; CDR3 length: 18; CDR3 protein: CASSSGLSGSSGANVLTF; CDR3 DNA: TGTGCCAGCAGTTCTGGTCTGAGCGGAAGCTCTGGGGCCAACGTCCTGACTTTC
clone size: -; D gene: TRBD1; V gene: TRBV4-1; J gene: TRBJ1-4; CDR3 length: 16; CDR3 protein: CASSQDGTGLNEKLFF; CDR3 DNA: TGCGCCAGCAGCCAGGACGGGACAGGCCTTAATGAAAAACTGTTTTTT
clone size: -; D gene: -; V gene: TRBV27; J gene: TRBJ2-3; CDR3 length: 13; CDR3 protein: CASMGTWTDTQYF; CDR3 DNA: TGTGCCAGCATGGGAACCTGGACAGATACGCAGTATTTT
clone size: once; D gene: -; V gene: TRBV1; J gene: TRBJ2-7; CDR3 length: 15; CDR3 protein: CTSRRTSGSLNEQYF; CDR3 DNA: TGCACCAGCAGACGGACTAGCGGGAGTTTAAACGAGCAGTACTTC
clone size: -; D gene: -; V gene: TRBV4-1; J gene: TRBJ2-7; CDR3 length: 16; CDR3 protein: CASSQDRWGISYEQYF; CDR3 DNA: TGCGCCAGCAGCCAAGATAGGTGGGGGATATCCTACGAGCAGTACTTC
clone size: -; D gene: TRBD1; V gene: TRBV16; J gene: TRBJ1-5; CDR3 length: 14; CDR3 protein: CASSRTGANQPQHF; CDR3 DNA: TGTGCCAGCAGCCGGACAGGGGCAAATCAGCCCCAGCATTTT
clone size: -; D gene: TRBD1; V gene: TRBV25-1; J gene: TRBJ1-1; CDR3 length: 13; CDR3 protein: CASRVDRVAEAFF; CDR3 DNA: TGTGCCAGCAGAGTTGACAGGGTGGCTGAAGCTTTCTTT
clone size: -; D gene: -; V gene: TRBV18; J gene: TRBJ2-1; CDR3 length: 13; CDR3 protein: CASSPGNLNEQFF; CDR3 DNA: TGTGCCAGCTCACCAGGGAATCTCAATGAGCAGTTCTTC
clone size: -; D gene: TRBD1; V gene: TRBV7-8; J gene: TRBJ2-6; CDR3 length: 15; CDR3 protein: CASSVQGLGANVLTF; CDR3 DNA: TGTGCCAGCAGCGTACAGGGGTTGGGGGCCAACGTCCTGACTTTC
clone size: -; D gene: -; V gene: TRBV2; J gene: TRBJ2-3; CDR3 length: 15; CDR3 protein: CASNNRGPAGDTQYF; CDR3 DNA: TGTGCCAGCAATAACCGGGGGCCTGCAGGTGATACGCAGTATTTT
clone size: few; D gene: TRBD2; V gene: TRBV10-3; J gene: TRBJ2-7; CDR3 length: 17; CDR3 protein: CAISESILAGSSYEQYF; CDR3 DNA: TGTGCCATCAGTGAGTCGATTCTAGCGGGCAGCTCCTACGAGCAGTACTTC
clone size: -; D gene: -; V gene: TRBV5-3; J gene: TRBJ2-7; CDR3 length: 11; CDR3 protein: CARDISYEQYF; CDR3 DNA: TGTGCCAGAGACATTAGTTACGAGCAGTACTTC
clone size: few; D gene: -; V gene: TRBV29-1; J gene: TRBJ2-7; CDR3 length: 13; CDR3 protein: CSVLDWGAGEQYF; CDR3 DNA: TGCAGCGTTCTGGACTGGGGGGCGGGCGAGCAGTACTTC
clone size: -; D gene: TRBD1; V gene: TRBV7-2; J gene: TRBJ2-1; CDR3 length: 15; CDR3 protein: CASSHDRGRPNEQFF; CDR3 DNA: TGTGCCAGCAGCCACGACAGGGGTCGGCCTAATGAGCAGTTCTTC
clone size: -; D gene: -; V gene: TRBV30; J gene: TRBJ2-5; CDR3 length: 14; CDR3 protein: CAWSPKAGRETQYF; CDR3 DNA: TGTGCCTGGAGCCCGAAGGCAGGGCGAGAGACCCAGTACTTC
clone size: few; D gene: TRBD1; V gene: TRBV6-5; J gene: TRBJ1-4; CDR3 length: 14; CDR3 protein: CASSTRDSVEKLFF; CDR3 DNA: TGTGCCAGCAGTACCCGGGACAGTGTTGAAAAACTGTTTTTT
clone size: -; D gene: TRBD2; V gene: TRBV27; J gene: TRBJ2-7; CDR3 length: 16; CDR3 protein: CASRTGGLAGSYEQYF; CDR3 DNA: TGTGCCAGCCGGACAGGGGGACTAGCGGGTTCGTACGAGCAGTACTTC
clone size: -; D gene: -; V gene: TRBV7-2; J gene: TRBJ2-3; CDR3 length: 15; CDR3 protein: CASSSVTTSTDTQYF; CDR3 DNA: TGTGCCAGCAGCTCTGTAACAACTAGCACAGATACGCAGTATTTT
clone size: -; D gene: TRBD1; V gene: TRBV7-2; J gene: TRBJ1-4; CDR3 length: 15; CDR3 protein: CASSPGGSANEKLFF; CDR3 DNA: TGTGCCAGCAGCCCAGGGGGATCGGCTAATGAAAAACTGTTTTTT
clone size: -; D gene: TRBD2; V gene: TRBV4-3; J gene: TRBJ2-2; CDR3 length: 16; CDR3 protein: CASSRHSGANTGELFF; CDR3 DNA: TGCGCCAGCAGCCGACATAGCGGGGCGAACACCGGGGAGCTGTTTTTT
clone size: few; D gene: -; V gene: TRBV11-2; J gene: TRBJ1-3; CDR3 length: 15; CDR3 protein: CASSINGGAGNTIYF; CDR3 DNA: TGTGCCAGCAGCATTAATGGGGGTGCTGGAAACACCATATATTTT
clone size: few; D gene: -; V gene: TRBV7-3; J gene: TRBJ2-4; CDR3 length: 15; CDR3 protein: CASFGVSLAKNIQYF; CDR3 DNA: TGTGCCAGCTTCGGGGTCTCCCTAGCCAAAAACATTCAGTACTTC
clone size: -; D gene: -; V gene: TRBV2; J gene: TRBJ2-1; CDR3 length: 15; CDR3 protein: CASSGTRGFYNEQFF; CDR3 DNA: TGTGCCAGCAGTGGGACCCGTGGTTTCTACAATGAGCAGTTCTTC
clone size: -; D gene: -; V gene: TRBV27; J gene: TRBJ2-5; CDR3 length: 14; CDR3 protein: CASSSRIGQETQYF; CDR3 DNA: TGTGCCAGCAGTTCCAGAATAGGCCAAGAGACCCAGTACTTC
clone size: -; D gene: -; V gene: TRBV13; J gene: TRBJ2-3; CDR3 length: 17; CDR3 protein: CASSLGVSPRTTDTQYF; CDR3 DNA: TGTGCCAGCAGCTTAGGGGTGTCGCCTCGTACCACAGATACGCAGTATTTT
clone size: -; D gene: TRBD1; V gene: TRBV5-1; J gene: TRBJ1-1; CDR3 length: 16; CDR3 protein: CASGTGQGGSGSEAFF; CDR3 DNA: TGCGCCAGCGGAACCGGACAGGGCGGCTCGGGGAGTGAAGCTTTCTTT
clone size: -; D gene: -; V gene: TRBV5-6; J gene: TRBJ2-2; CDR3 length: 17; CDR3 protein: CASSLGFAGLNTGELFF; CDR3 DNA: TGTGCCAGCAGCTTGGGGTTCGCGGGTCTAAACACCGGGGAGCTGTTTTTT
clone size: -; D gene: -; V gene: TRBV25-1; J gene: TRBJ1-3; CDR3 length: 14; CDR3 protein: CASRVTGTGNTIYF; CDR3 DNA: TGTGCCAGCAGGGTAACAGGGACTGGAAACACCATATATTTT
clone size: -; D gene: TRBD1; V gene: TRBV5-8; J gene: TRBJ1-6; CDR3 length: 15; CDR3 protein: CASSWTGVANSPLHF; CDR3 DNA: TGTGCCAGCAGCTGGACAGGGGTGGCTAATTCACCCCTCCACTTT
clone size: -; D gene: -; V gene: TRBV7-9; J gene: TRBJ1-4; CDR3 length: 15; CDR3 protein: CASRSLTATNEKLFF; CDR3 DNA: TGTGCCAGCAGATCGCTGACAGCAACTAATGAAAAACTGTTTTTT
clone size: -; D gene: -; V gene: TRBV6-5; J gene: TRBJ2-7; CDR3 length: 13; CDR3 protein: CASSTNSAYEQYF; CDR3 DNA: TGTGCCAGCAGTACAAACAGTGCCTACGAGCAGTACTTC
clone size: -; D gene: -; V gene: TRBV11-3; J gene: TRBJ2-2; CDR3 length: 16; CDR3 protein: CASSLEGRRGTGELFF; CDR3 DNA: TGTGCCAGCAGCTTAGAGGGCAGACGGGGCACCGGGGAGCTGTTTTTT
clone size: once; D gene: -; V gene: TRBV15; J gene: TRBJ1-1; CDR3 length: 15; CDR3 protein: CATSRKQGGNTEAFF; CDR3 DNA: TGTGCCACCAGCAGAAAACAGGGAGGAAACACTGAAGCTTTCTTT
clone size: -; D gene: -; V gene: TRBV19; J gene: TRBJ2-1; CDR3 length: 16; CDR3 protein: CASSPGAGGNHNEQFF; CDR3 DNA: TGTGCCAGTAGTCCCGGGGCAGGCGGGAACCACAATGAGCAGTTCTTC
clone size: -; D gene: TRBD1; V gene: TRBV27; J gene: TRBJ1-2; CDR3 length: 14; CDR3 protein: CASHPTGGNYGYTF; CDR3 DNA: TGTGCCAGCCACCCGACAGGGGGTAACTATGGCTACACCTTC
clone size: -; D gene: -; V gene: TRBV5-4; J gene: TRBJ1-3; CDR3 length: 15; CDR3 protein: CASSFNRAPGNTIYF; CDR3 DNA: TGTGCCAGCAGCTTTAACAGGGCTCCTGGAAACACCATATATTTT